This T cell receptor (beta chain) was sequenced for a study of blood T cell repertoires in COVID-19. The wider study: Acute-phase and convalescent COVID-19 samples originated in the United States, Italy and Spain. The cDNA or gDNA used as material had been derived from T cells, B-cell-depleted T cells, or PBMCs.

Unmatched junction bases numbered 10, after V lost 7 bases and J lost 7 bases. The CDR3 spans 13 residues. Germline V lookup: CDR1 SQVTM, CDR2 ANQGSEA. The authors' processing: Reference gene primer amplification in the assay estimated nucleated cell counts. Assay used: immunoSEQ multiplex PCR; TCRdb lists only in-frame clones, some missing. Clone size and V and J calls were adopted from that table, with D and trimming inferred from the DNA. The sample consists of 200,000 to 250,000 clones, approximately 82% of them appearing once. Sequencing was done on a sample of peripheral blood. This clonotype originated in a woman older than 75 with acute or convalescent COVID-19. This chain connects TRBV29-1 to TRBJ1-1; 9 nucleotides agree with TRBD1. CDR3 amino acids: CSAQEQGAGEAFF. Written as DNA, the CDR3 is TGCAGCGCCCAGGAACAGGGGGCCGGTGAAGCTTTCTTT.